The entry below gives a single TCR beta chain sequence along with its context. Its antigen remains unidentified. One base away there is no much larger clone; base qualities are not given. This entry belongs to a study of T cell responses to AZD1222 COVID-19 vaccine (dated by TCRdb to the early 2020s). The study in broad terms: AZD1222 recipients whose second dose came at about 4 weeks and those whose second dose came at about 12 weeks were combined into one group, since spike-specific TCR depth and breadth did not differ between the two schedules. TCR sequencing covered roughly 230 trial participants: approximately 200 given two doses of AZD1222 and about 26 given two doses of MenACWY control vaccine. Trial participants were enrolled by age into 18-55, 56-69 and 70-plus year subgroups, with about 150, 28 and 57 TCR-sequenced participants respectively.

Overall study outcomes, separate from this receptor: Because no day 14 peak-response samples were available, the repertoires could be characterized only after the peak T cell response. In the small 56-69-year group, the increase in depth fell short of significance, most likely because of low power. Most participants were white British and females outnumbered males, and the authors suggested that clonal diversity may have been underestimated. Epitopes outside the regions mutated in the B.1.351 and B.1.1.7 variants were reportedly recognized by nearly half of the unique spike-specific TCRs. Vaccine-associated CD4 TCRs spanned the whole spike protein, with dominant responses in regions 160-218 and 743-854. Conclusions about previously exposed vaccinees are limited, since just a handful of AZD1222 recipients were seropositive for SARS-CoV-2 at baseline. After two AZD1222 doses, both the breadth and the depth of spike-specific TCRs were significantly higher than at day 0 and than in MenACWY recipients.

The label giving this sample's time point can be read as: baseline before first vaccination. The vaccinee samples were drawn from two UK trials, COV001 and COV002, one of which was a single-blind randomized controlled phase 2/3 trial testing AZD1222 (ChAdOx1 nCoV-19) in healthy adults. For TCRbeta chain sequencing, PBMC samples were collected from trial participants at day 0 and at day 28 after the second dose. The CDR3 regions of human TCRbeta chains were subjected to immunosequencing. On the authors' methods: TCRs in the repertoires were compared against a reference library of SARS-CoV-2-specific TCRs that had been generated with the MIRA antigen-specificity platform. Breadth was defined as the fraction of unique TCRs that were SARS-CoV-2-associated. Depth was defined as the fraction of total T cells that were SARS-CoV-2-associated. Each spike-specific TCR was assigned to its reactive spike region and to a CD4 or CD8 class using the MIRA data. Log10-transformed breadth and depth values were compared by one-way ANOVA with Sidak's multiple comparisons tests. In its TCRdb copy, this immuneACCESS table keeps in-frame sequences only and misses some clones. Where compared with another copy, unresolved V genes explain less than half of these, and the others have no known cause. The DNA was the basis for D and trimming; V, J and clone size are from that table. For this sample there are about 170,000 clones; roughly 89% appear just once. In total, the top ten clones hold about 1.6% of the sample.

For CDR1 and CDR2, the germline V gene (reference sequence) lists GTSNPN and SVGIG. The cysteine opens and the phenylalanine closes a CDR3 of 18 amino acids. The read is trimmed to its CDR3 DNA, 54 bases read in frame from base 1. Trimming removed 0 bases from V and 13 bases from J, leaving 28 bases between the germline ends. This specimen was peripheral blood, taken on day 0 of AZD1222 vaccination. The V gene is TRBV30 and the J gene is TRBJ1-6, with a weak D call of TRBD1 (5 bases match). The receptor comes from an adult in good health. Here is the DNA: TGTGCCTGGAGTGTTCAACGGGATCTCGGGGGGTTTCTCTTGCCCCTCCACTTT. Translated, this gives CAWSVQRDLGGFLLPLHF. Where the CDR3 stops, the reference TRBV30 and TRBJ1-6 genes take over; the full variable domain is SQTIHQWPATLVQPVGSPLSLECTVEGTSNPNLYWYRQAAGRGLQLLFYSVGIGQISSEVPQNLSASRPQDRQFILSSKKLLLSDSGFYLCAWSVQRDLGGFLLPLHFGNGTRLTVT.